This T cell receptor (beta chain) derives from a study of blood T cell repertoires in COVID-19. The overall study: Whether acute or convalescent, the COVID-19 samples came from the United States, Italy and Spain.

Sequenced by immunoSEQ multiplex PCR; TCRdb stores in-frame clones only, minus some. The sample lists about 380,000 clones, 87% occurring once. V dropped 4 bases and J dropped 7 bases, with 11 bases sitting between them. The CDR3 runs to 13 residues. CDR1 SEHNR and CDR2 FQNEAQ come from the germline V gene (reference sequence). Material: PBMCs or T cells enriched from blood (not recorded which). This clonotype was sampled from a man aged 25 to 40 who had recovered from COVID-19. V and J are TRBV7-9 and TRBJ2-1, with a weak D call TRBD2 (5 bases). The DNA for the CDR3 is TGTGCCAGCAGCTCCCCCGGGGAAAATGAGCAGTTCTTC. Translating gives CASSSPGENEQFF.